The 17 T cell receptor beta chains given below trace back to one sample, sequenced in a study of CD8 T cells in Susac syndrome. RNA totalling about 0.5 to 1 ug underwent reverse transcription with random hexamers. TCRdb analysed the immunoSEQ multiplex PCR reads with MiXCR anew, one entry per CDR3 protein. Among approximately 130,000 distinct CDR3 sequences listed, around 94% were seen once. The sequenced material came from CD4+ T cells from PBMCs. The receptors here all came from a human donor in good health.

The chain couples TRBV6-2 or TRBV6-3 to TRBJ1-2; possible D gene TRBD1, 6 bases. Germline assignment: CDR1 MNHEY and CDR2 SVGEGT. The CDR3 has 12 residues. V was trimmed by 8 bases and J by 7 bases, leaving 14 bases between them. The CDR3 loop is CASCYRVGGYTF. CDR3 nucleotides: TGTGCCAGCTGCTACAGGGTTGGTGGCTACACCTTC.

The V call is TRBV5-6, the J call TRBJ2-5, with TRBD2 matching 7 bases. With V trimmed by 3 bases and J by 2 bases, 4 bases remained unmatched. This CDR3 spans 14 amino acids. Germline-derived CDR1 and CDR2 are SGHDT and YYEEEE. CDR3 in amino acids: CASSYGLGQETQYF. Written as DNA, the CDR3 is TGTGCCAGCAGCTACGGACTAGGTCAAGAGACCCAGTACTTC. Filled out from reference TRBV5-6 and TRBJ2-5, the complete variable domain reads DAGVTQSPTHLIKTRGQQVTLRCSPKSGHDTVSWYQQALGQGPQFIFQYYEEEERQRGNFPDRFSGHQFPNYSSELNVNALLLGDSALYLCASSYGLGQETQYFGPGTRLLVL.

This chain uses TRBV3-1 with TRBJ2-2; no firm D call. The CDR3 length is 11 residues. Per the germline V gene, CDR1 is LGHDT and CDR2 is YNNKEL (reference sequence). The germline V and J ends were trimmed by 5 bases and 9 bases, with 7 bases remaining between them. The CDR3 protein is CASSSVRELFF. The CDR3 DNA sequence: TGTGCCAGCAGCTCCGTTAGGGAGCTGTTTTTT. The full variable domain, with the rest looked up from reference TRBV3-1 and TRBJ2-2, is DTAVSQTPKYLVTQMGNDKSIKCEQNLGHDTMYWYKQDSKKFLKIMFSYNNKELIINETVPNRFSPKSPDKAHLNLHINSLELGDSAVYFCASSSVRELFFGEGSRLTVL.

The chain uses TRBV3-1 and TRBJ2-5; 7 bases are a match to TRBD1. The CDR3 loop spans 16 amino acids. The germline V gene has CDR1 LGHDT and CDR2 YNNKEL (reference sequence). Trimming removed 3 bases from V and 7 bases from J; junction bases left unmatched: 14. CDR3 region: CASSQTTPEGAGTQYF. The CDR3 bases are TGTGCCAGCAGCCAGACGACCCCAGAGGGGGCAGGGACCCAGTACTTC.

The chain combines TRBV12-3 or TRBV12-4 with TRBJ1-5; tentatively, D is TRBD1 (5 bases). The CDR3 runs 13 residues. The V end lost 5 bases, the J end lost 7 bases, and 12 bases lay between the germline ends. This CDR3 reads CASSLGTSQPQHF. The CDR3 region has the DNA TGTGCCAGCAGTCTCGGGACTTCACAGCCCCAGCATTTT.

V is TRBV14 and J is TRBJ2-3; D unresolved. The CDR3 is 11 amino acids. Germline V gene data show CDR1 as SGHDN and CDR2 as FVKESK. The V end was cut by 3 bases, the J end by 4 bases, with 2 bases between. The CDR3 DNA is TGTGCCAGCAGCCACTCAGATACGCAGTATTTT. It is translated as CASSHSDTQYF.

CDR3 residues: CASSQGGLGGEQYF. The CDR3 DNA follows: TGCGCCAGCAGCCAAGGGGGACTAGGAGGGGAGCAGTACTTC. The chain combines TRBV4-1 with TRBJ2-7; 8 bases match TRBD2. This CDR3 has 14 residues. The germline V gene has CDR1 MGHRA and CDR2 YSYEKL. The junction had 6 bases not matched to a gene; V was cut back by 1 base and J by 7 bases.

This sequence joins TRBV5-1 and TRBJ2-7; D is unresolved. CDR3 length: 13 residues. V gave up 3 bases and J gave up 6 bases, with 13 bases separating them. Germline values: CDR1 SGHRS, CDR2 YFSETQ. The CDR3 DNA is TGCGCCAGCAGCTCCCGCCCTCCGGGCGAGCAGTACTTC. Translated, it gives CASSSRPPGEQYF.

This chain links TRBV5-5 with TRBJ1-4, with D uncertain. Germline CDR1 is SGHKS and CDR2 is YYEKEE (reference sequence). With 2 bases removed from V and 0 bases from J, the gap between germline ends came to 8 bases. The CDR3 is 15 residues long. The CDR3 bases are TGTGCCAGCAGCTTTAGCCCGGCAACTAATGAAAAACTGTTTTTT. Protein product: CASSFSPATNEKLFF.

The rearrangement links TRBV4-2 to TRBJ2-1, with unresolved D. From germline, CDR1 is LGHNA and CDR2 YNFKEQ. The CDR3 loop spans 16 amino acids. Trimming left V 0 bases short and J 2 bases short, with 11 bases between. The CDR3 bases are TGTGCCAGCAGCCAAGATGTAAAGAACCCCTACAATGAGCAGTTCTTC. This sequence encodes CASSQDVKNPYNEQFF.

The chain has TRBV18 and TRBJ2-5, with D maybe TRBD1 (5 bases). This CDR3 contains 15 residues. Germline V gene lookup returns CDR1 KGHSH and CDR2 LQKENI. Trimming stripped 4 bases from V and 2 bases from J, with 14 bases between. Here the CDR3 DNA reads TGTGCCAGCTCACAGGGGCAGGGAAAACAAGAGACCCAGTACTTC. Protein: CASSQGQGKQETQYF.

The chain recombines TRBV3-1 with TRBJ2-1, with TRBD2 matching 11 bases. V was clipped by 4 bases and J by 10 bases; unmatched bases: 6. Germline CDR1 is LGHDT and CDR2 is YNNKEL (reference sequence). CDR3 length equals 14 residues. The CDR3 loop reads CASSLAGGPQEQFF. The DNA for the CDR3 is TGTGCCAGCAGCCTAGCGGGAGGGCCCCAGGAGCAGTTCTTC.

This clonotype was recorded once. This chain links TRBV29-1 with TRBJ1-1; 7 bases align to TRBD1. J was trimmed by 1 base and V by 8 bases; bases with no gene match: 4. The CDR3 loop spans 12 amino acids. Per germline, CDR1 SQVTM and CDR2 ANQGSEA. The CDR3 protein is CSSRQGNTEAFF. CDR3 nucleotide sequence: TGCAGCTCCAGACAGGGGAACACTGAAGCTTTCTTT.

V and J are TRBV5-1 and TRBJ2-5; D may be TRBD2 (5 bases). V lost 4 bases to trimming and J lost 4 bases, with 14 bases between them. This CDR3 spans 14 amino acids. CDR1 and CDR2 from the germline V gene are SGHRS and YFSETQ. CDR3 DNA sequence: TGCGCCAGCAGCCCGGAGGCGGGTAGAGAGACCCAGTACTTC. Its translation is CASSPEAGRETQYF.

The chain employs TRBV24-1 and TRBJ2-3, with TRBD2 identical over 7 bases. The germline V gene has CDR1 KGHDR and CDR2 SFDVKD. V dropped 3 bases and J dropped 5; count of bases not matched to a gene: 16. The CDR3 spans 18 residues. This CDR3 reads CATSDPSGPREAGDTQYF. The CDR3 DNA reads TGTGCCACCAGTGATCCCTCGGGGCCACGGGAGGCAGGAGATACGCAGTATTTT.

The chain is built from TRBV3-1 and TRBJ2-7, with 10 positions matching TRBD2. The J segment lost 2 bases and the V segment lost 0 bases, leaving 7 bases of the junction unmatched. The CDR3 spans 17 residues. CDR1 and CDR2 (germline): LGHDT, YNNKEL (reference sequence). The CDR3 coding sequence is TGTGCCAGCAGCCAAGATAGCATAGGACTAGCGGCCTACGAGCAGTACTTC. Translation: CASSQDSIGLAAYEQYF.

The chain carries TRBV12-3 or TRBV12-4 and TRBJ1-2; D gene ambiguous. This CDR3 is 14 amino acids long. The V and J ends lost 7 bases and 1 base respectively, with 13 bases between them. The CDR3 loop reads CASNIFNINYGYTF. CDR3 nucleotides: TGTGCCAGCAACATTTTTAACATTAACTATGGCTACACCTTC.